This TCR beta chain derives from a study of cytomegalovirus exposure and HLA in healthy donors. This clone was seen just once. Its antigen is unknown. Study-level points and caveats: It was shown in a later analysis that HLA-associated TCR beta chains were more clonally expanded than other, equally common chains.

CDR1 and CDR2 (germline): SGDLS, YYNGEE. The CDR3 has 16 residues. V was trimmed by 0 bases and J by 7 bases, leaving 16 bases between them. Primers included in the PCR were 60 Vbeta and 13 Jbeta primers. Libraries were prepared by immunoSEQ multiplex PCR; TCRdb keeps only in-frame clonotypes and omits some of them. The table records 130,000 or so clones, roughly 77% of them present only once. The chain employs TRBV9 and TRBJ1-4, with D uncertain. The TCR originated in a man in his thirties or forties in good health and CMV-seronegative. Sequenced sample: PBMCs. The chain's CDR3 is CASSVGAGYVREKLFF. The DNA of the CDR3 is TGTGCCAGCAGCGTAGGGGCTGGGTATGTCCGTGAAAAACTGTTTTTT. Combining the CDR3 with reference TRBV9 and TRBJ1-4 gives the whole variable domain DSGVTQTPKHLITATGQRVTLRCSPRSGDLSVYWYQQSLDQGLQFLIQYYNGEERAKGNILERFSAQQFPDLHSELNLSSLELGDSALYFCASSVGAGYVREKLFFGSGTQLSVL.